Below, 12 T cell receptor beta chains from the same sample are listed, as sequenced in a study of T cells of healthy individuals (dated by TCRdb to the late 2010s). The library was prepared using 5' RACE. TCRdb names Illumina MiSeq as the instrument used. TCRdb's own reprocessing of the public reads used fastp at Q25 and MiXCR and kept productive beta chains. Every CDR3 protein is listed once, alongside the most common genes and DNA of its rows. The sample contains nearly 100,000 distinct CDR3 sequences, 17% of them found a single time. The top ten clonotypes cover 6.2% of the sample. The origin of the receptors is a human donor in good health.

This clonotype was picked up many times. The chain carries TRBV24-1 and TRBJ1-2, with 10 bases fitting TRBD1. Germline values: CDR1 KGHDR, CDR2 SFDVKD. The CDR3 sequence is 13 residues long. The junction had 0 bases not matched to a gene; V was cut back by 3 bases and J by 6 bases. CDR3 region: CATSDGTGDGYTF. The CDR3 bases are TGTGCCACCAGTGATGGGACAGGGGATGGCTACACCTTC.

This clonotype was seen many times. J is TRBJ1-1 and V is TRBV28; TRBD1 is a possible D gene (5 bases). Germline V lookup: CDR1 MDHEN, CDR2 SYDVKM. There are 14 residues in the CDR3. V was pared by 3 bases and J by 4 bases, with 12 bases between. Here the CDR3 DNA reads TGTGCCAGCAGTTTCATCCAGGGAAGCACTGAAGCTTTCTTT. Translation: CASSFIQGSTEAFF.

This clonotype was found a few times. V and J are TRBV27 and TRBJ1-2, with a weak D call TRBD1 (5 bases). V was shortened by 6 bases and J by 4 bases, with 12 bases between the two germline ends. This CDR3 is built from 13 residues. Per the germline V gene, CDR1 is MNHEY and CDR2 is SMNVEV (reference sequence). The CDR3: CASSPIQGYGYTF. CDR3 nucleotides: TGTGCCAGCAGCCCAATCCAGGGCTATGGCTACACCTTC.

This clonotype was seen at least ten times. The gene calls are TRBV7-9 and TRBJ1-5; a possible D gene is TRBD1 (6 bases). This CDR3 has 17 residues. Trimming pared 5 bases from V and 3 bases from J, leaving 20 bases between. CDR1 and CDR2 from the germline V gene are SEHNR and FQNEAQ (reference sequence). Written as DNA, the CDR3 is TGTGCCAGCAGCCCCCGTCGGGGGGCAAGGGACAATCAGCCCCAGCATTTT. Protein product: CASSPRRGARDNQPQHF.

This clonotype showed up many times. The chain couples TRBV7-2 to TRBJ1-1; no firm D call. This CDR3 has 13 amino acids. Trimming took 2 bases from V and 3 from J, leaving 7 bases between them. CDR1 is SGHTA, CDR2 FQGNSA, per germline. The CDR3 loop is CASSLSMDTEAFF. CDR3 DNA: TGTGCCAGCAGCTTAAGTATGGACACTGAAGCTTTCTTT.

The chain is built from TRBV12-3 or TRBV12-4 and TRBJ1-6; D remains ambiguous. Trimming removed 5 bases from V and 8 bases from J, with 13 bases in between. This CDR3 contains 14 residues. DNA of the CDR3: TGTGCCAGCAGTCGACGGGAGGTTTATTCACCCCTCCACTTT. Residues: CASSRREVYSPLHF.

This clonotype appeared many times. The V gene is TRBV21-1, the J gene TRBJ1-2; whether TRBD1, the table's D call, matches the DNA was not checked. TRBV21-1 is recorded as a pseudogene. The CDR3 contains 18 residues. This CDR3 reads CASSNPRDRGPFNYGYTF. In DNA, the CDR3 is TGTGCCAGCAGCAATCCCCGGGACAGGGGGCCCTTTAACTATGGCTACACCTTC.

This clonotype was detected ten times or more. The genes are TRBV7-2 and TRBJ1-6; D unresolved. V was cut by 0 bases and J by 2 bases, with 5 bases left in between. Germline V gene sequence: CDR1 SGHTA, CDR2 FQGNSA. The CDR3 has 15 residues. The CDR3 coding sequence is TGTGCCAGCAGCTTAGCGGGGACCTATAATTCACCCCTCCACTTT. Translated: CASSLAGTYNSPLHF.

This chain links TRBV5-1 with TRBJ2-3; D not certain. Per the germline V gene, CDR1 is SGHRS and CDR2 is YFSETQ. The V gene lost 1 base and the J gene lost 2 bases, with 11 bases spanning the gap. The CDR3 totals 15 residues. The CDR3 sequence: CASSLLGDFTDTQYF. The CDR3 region has the DNA TGCGCCAGCAGCTTGCTTGGAGACTTCACAGATACGCAGTATTTT.

This clonotype has at least ten counts. This chain uses TRBV4-1 with TRBJ1-5; D not certain. V dropped 0 bases and J dropped 7 bases, with 4 bases sitting between them. CDR1 is MGHRA and CDR2 is YSYEKL in the germline V gene. CDR3 size: 12 residues. The CDR3 loop is CASSQDGQPQHF. The CDR3 DNA reads TGCGCCAGCAGCCAAGATGGACAGCCCCAGCATTTT.

CDR3 nucleotide sequence: TGTGCCAGCAGCACGCCGCGGGGGGGGGTCTACAATGAGCAGTTCTTC. As protein: CASSTPRGGVYNEQFF. This sequence joins TRBV2 and TRBJ2-1; 9 nucleotides agree with TRBD2. V dropped 6 bases and J dropped 3; count of bases not matched to a gene: 9. The CDR3 length is 16 residues. Germline V CDR1 and CDR2: SNHLY, FYNNEI.

The V gene is TRBV20-1, the J gene TRBJ2-2; D unclear. Germline values: CDR1 DFQATT, CDR2 SNEGSKA (reference sequence). V dropped 5 bases and J dropped 4 bases, with 8 bases sitting between them. This CDR3 spans 12 amino acids. CDR3 sequence (DNA): TGCAGTGCTCGGGTGGGCACCGGGGAGCTGTTTTTT. This gives the protein CSARVGTGELFF.